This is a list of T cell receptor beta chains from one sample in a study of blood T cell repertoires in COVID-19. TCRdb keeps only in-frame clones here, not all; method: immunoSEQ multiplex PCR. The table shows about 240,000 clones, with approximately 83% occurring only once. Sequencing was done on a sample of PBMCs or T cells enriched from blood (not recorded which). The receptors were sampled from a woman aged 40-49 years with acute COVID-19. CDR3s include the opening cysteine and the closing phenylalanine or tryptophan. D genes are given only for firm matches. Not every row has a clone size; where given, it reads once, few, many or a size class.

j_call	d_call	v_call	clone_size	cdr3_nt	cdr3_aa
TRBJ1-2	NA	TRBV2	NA	TGTGCCAGCAGTGACCAGGCTGACTATGGCTACACCTTC	CASSDQADYGYTF
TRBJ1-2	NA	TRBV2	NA	TGTGCCAGCAGTGAATACGGACAGTCCAACTATGGCTACACCTTC	CASSEYGQSNYGYTF
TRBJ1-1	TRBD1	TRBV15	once	TGTGCCACCAGCAGCCGGACAGGGGTGGCGACTGAAGCTTTCTTT	CATSSRTGVATEAFF
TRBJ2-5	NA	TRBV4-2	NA	TGTGCCAGCAGCCAAGCGGACGGGGGAGTAGCCGAGACCCAGTACTTC	CASSQADGGVAETQYF
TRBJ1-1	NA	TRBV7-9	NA	TGTGCCAGCAGCCGGCCCCCCCCCGGGAGGACTGAAGCTTTCTTT	CASSRPPPGRTEAFF
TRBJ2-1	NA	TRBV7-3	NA	TGTGCCAGCAGCTTAACTTCCGCTAGCGAGGGTATCGTTGGGACCTACAATGAGCAGTTCTTC	CASSLTSASEGIVGTYNEQFF
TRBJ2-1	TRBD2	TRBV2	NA	TGTGCCAGCAGTGAAATGGTAGCGGGCTTTTACAATGAGCAGTTCTTC	CASSEMVAGFYNEQFF
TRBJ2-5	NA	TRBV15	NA	TGTGCCACCAGCAGAGATCAGGCCGAGACCCAGTACTTC	CATSRDQAETQYF
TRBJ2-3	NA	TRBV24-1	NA	TGTGCCACCAGTGACCAAAGACTCTCAGCGTACGATACGCAGTATTTT	CATSDQRLSAYDTQYF
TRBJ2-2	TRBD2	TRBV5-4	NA	TGTGCCAGCTCTAGCGGCCTCACCGGGGAGCTGTTTTTT	CASSSGLTGELFF
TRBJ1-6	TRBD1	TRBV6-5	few	TGTGCCAGCAGGCCAACAGGGGAGTCACCCCTCCACTTT	CASRPTGESPLHF
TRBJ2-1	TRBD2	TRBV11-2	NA	TGTGCCAGCAGCTTCATCCGGGAGGGGACTTACAATGAGCAGTTCTTC	CASSFIREGTYNEQFF
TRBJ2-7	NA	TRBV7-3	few	TGTGCCAGCAGCTATGCCGTCGCTAGCGAGGGATCCTACGAGCAGTACTTC	CASSYAVASEGSYEQYF
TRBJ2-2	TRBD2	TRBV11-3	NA	TGTGCCAGCAGCTTGGTGAGCCTAGCGGTCGGCACCGGGGAGCTGTTTTTT	CASSLVSLAVGTGELFF
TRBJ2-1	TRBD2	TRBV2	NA	TGTGCCAGCAGTGAAATTTTAGTTAGGCTAGCGGGATTCGGTGAGCAGTTCTTC	CASSEILVRLAGFGEQFF
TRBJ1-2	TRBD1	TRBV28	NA	TGTGCCAGCAGCCCCACAGGGGTTGGCTACACCTTC	CASSPTGVGYTF
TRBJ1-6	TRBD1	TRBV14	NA	TGTGCCAGCAGCCAACGCCAGGGACAGGGATATAATTCACCCCTCCACTTT	CASSQRQGQGYNSPLHF
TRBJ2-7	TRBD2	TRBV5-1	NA	TGCGCCAGCAGCCCTAATAGCGGGAGAGCTCGCTACGAGCAGTACTTC	CASSPNSGRARYEQYF
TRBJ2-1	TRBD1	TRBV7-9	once	TGTGCCAGCAGCCCCGGACAGGACGTGGATGAGCAGTTCTTC	CASSPGQDVDEQFF
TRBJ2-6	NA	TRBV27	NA	TGTGCCAGCAGTTTATCAAACCGACTGATCTCTGGGGCCAACGTCCTGACTTTC	CASSLSNRLISGANVLTF
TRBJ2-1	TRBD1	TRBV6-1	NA	TGTGCCAGCAGTGAAGCGTGGACAGGGGCAAGAAATGAGCAGTTCTTC	CASSEAWTGARNEQFF
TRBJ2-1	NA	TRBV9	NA	TGTGCCAGCAGCGAGCTAGGGGGAAGGGATGAGCAGTTCTTC	CASSELGGRDEQFF
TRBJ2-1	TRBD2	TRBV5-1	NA	TGCGCCAGCAGCTTGGCCGGGTCTAGCGGGAGGAATGAGCAGTTCTTC	CASSLAGSSGRNEQFF
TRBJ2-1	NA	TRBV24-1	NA	TGTGCCACCAGTGATTTTACAGGAACTGGTGGTGAGCAGTTCTTC	CATSDFTGTGGEQFF
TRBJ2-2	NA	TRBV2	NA	TGTGCCAGCAGCGTTCTAGGAGCCGGGGAGCTGTTTTTT	CASSVLGAGELFF
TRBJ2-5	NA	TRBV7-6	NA	TGTGCCAGCACCCCGGTAGGGGGTGAGACCCAGTACTTC	CASTPVGGETQYF
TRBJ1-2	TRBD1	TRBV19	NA	TGTGCCAGTACTACAGGGGATAATCCCTATGGCTACACCTTC	CASTTGDNPYGYTF
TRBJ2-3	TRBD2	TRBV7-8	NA	TGTGCCAGCAGCGGGACTAGCGGGAGGGATACGCAGTATTTT	CASSGTSGRDTQYF
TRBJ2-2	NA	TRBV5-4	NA	TGTGCCAGCAGCTTGGGACTCGACCGTTTTCGAGACACCGGGGAGCTGTTTTTT	CASSLGLDRFRDTGELFF
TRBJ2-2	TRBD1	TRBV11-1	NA	TGTGCCAGCAGACGGGGGACAGGGGAAACCGGGGAGCTGTTTTTT	CASRRGTGETGELFF
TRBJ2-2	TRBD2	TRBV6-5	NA	TGTGCCAGCAAGGCGGGAGGGTTTACCGGGGAGCTGTTTTTT	CASKAGGFTGELFF
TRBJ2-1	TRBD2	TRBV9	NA	TGTGCCAGCAGCCAGGACTACGCGGGAGTCTTCCACAATGAGCAGTTCTTC	CASSQDYAGVFHNEQFF
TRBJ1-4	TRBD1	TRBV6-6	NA	TGTGCCAGCAGTCGTCCCCCTCCCTCCGTGACAGGGGTGGGTGAAAAACTGTTTTTT	CASSRPPPSVTGVGEKLFF
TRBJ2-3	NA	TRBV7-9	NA	TGTGCCAGCAGCTTAGGCCAGGCAGATACGCAGTATTTT	CASSLGQADTQYF
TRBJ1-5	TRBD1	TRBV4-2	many	TGTGCCAGCAGTTTAGGGGGCGGCACTTCATATCAGCCCCAGCATTTT	CASSLGGGTSYQPQHF
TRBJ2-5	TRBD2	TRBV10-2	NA	TGCGCCAGCAGTGCGGGACTAGCGTGGGAGCAGTACTTC	CASSAGLAWEQYF